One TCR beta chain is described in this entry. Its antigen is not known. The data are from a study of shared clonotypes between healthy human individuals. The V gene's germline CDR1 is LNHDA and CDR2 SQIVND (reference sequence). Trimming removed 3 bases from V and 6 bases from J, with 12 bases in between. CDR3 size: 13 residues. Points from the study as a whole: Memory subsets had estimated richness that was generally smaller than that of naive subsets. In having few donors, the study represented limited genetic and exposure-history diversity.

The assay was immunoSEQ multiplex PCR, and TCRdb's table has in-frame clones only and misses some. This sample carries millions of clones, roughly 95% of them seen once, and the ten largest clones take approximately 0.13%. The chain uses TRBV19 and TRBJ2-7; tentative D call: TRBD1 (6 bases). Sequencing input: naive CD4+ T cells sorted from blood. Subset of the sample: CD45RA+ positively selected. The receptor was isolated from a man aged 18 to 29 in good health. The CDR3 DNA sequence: TGTGCCAGTAGTATCGGTCAGGGGATCGAGCAGTACTTC. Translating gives CASSIGQGIEQYF.